A selection of T cell receptor beta chains follows, all from one sample in a study of T cells in Graves' hyperthyroidism and ophthalmopathy. Each CDR3 protein is one row after TCRdb ran MiXCR on the multiplex PCR reads. The data hold about 520,000 distinct CDR3 sequences, with approximately 24% observed a single time. The specimen sequenced was blood. The receptors here all came from a woman aged 30 to 39 with Graves' ophthalmopathy. Each CDR3 is given with its conserved first and last residue. A D gene is named only where the DNA matches it firmly. Size is stated for part of the rows, as once, few or many counts, or as a class when the clone is expanded.

clone_size | j_call | d_call | cdr3_length | v_call | cdr3_nt | cdr3_aa
many | TRBJ2-7 | TRBD1 | 15 | TRBV9 | TGTGCCAGCAGCGTAGGGTACAGGGGGCTTTACGAGCAGTACTTC | CASSVGYRGLYEQYF
few | TRBJ1-2 | . | 13 | TRBV30 | TGTGCCTGGAGTCAAGTAGAGGAGGGTGGTTACACCTTC | CAWSQVEEGGYTF
. | TRBJ1-3 | . | 14 | TRBV29-1 | TGCAGCGTCCTACAAGCAACTACTGGAAACACCATATATTTT | CSVLQATTGNTIYF
. | TRBJ1-1 | . | 17 | TRBV12-3/TRBV12-4 | TGTGCCAGCAGGCCTCAACGGGAAACCTTAATGAACACTGAAGCTTTCTTT | CASRPQRETLMNTEAFF
. | TRBJ2-7 | . | 15 | TRBV6-1 | TGTGCCAGCAGTGTTAGCCAGGGGCAATCCTACGAGCAGTACTTC | CASSVSQGQSYEQYF
few | TRBJ2-7 | . | 13 | TRBV20-1 | TGCAGTGCTTTGAGATCGTATGGATACGAGCAGTACTTC | CSALRSYGYEQYF
. | TRBJ1-3 | TRBD1 | 16 | TRBV11-2 | TGTGCCAGCAGCTTAGGACAGGGGGCTCGAGGAAACACCATATATTTT | CASSLGQGARGNTIYF
many | TRBJ1-5 | . | 15 | TRBV6-5 | TGTGCCAGCAGTTATCCCCAGGCAGGCAATCAGCCCCAGCATTTT | CASSYPQAGNQPQHF
. | TRBJ1-2 | TRBD1 | 16 | TRBV6-4 | TGTGCCAGCAGTGACATGGCGGGACAGGGGATGTTTGGCTACACCTTC | CASSDMAGQGMFGYTF
. | TRBJ1-6 | TRBD1 | 13 | TRBV12-3/TRBV12-4 | TGTGCCAGCAAACAGGGGTGGGATTCACCCCTCCACTTT | CASKQGWDSPLHF
. | TRBJ2-7 | . | 14 | TRBV28 | TGTGCCAGCAGTTTAATCCGGACCTGGGACGAGCAGTACTTC | CASSLIRTWDEQYF
many | TRBJ1-1 | . | 13 | TRBV29-1 | TGCAGCGTTGAATCAACTACGAACACTGAAGCTTTCTTT | CSVESTTNTEAFF
. | TRBJ2-5 | . | 13 | TRBV18 | TGTGCCAGCTCACCCCAGAAAGAAGAGACCCAGTACTTC | CASSPQKEETQYF
. | TRBJ2-5 | TRBD1 | 16 | TRBV5-1 | TGCGCCAGCAGCTTATCCCCCGGGACAGGGGACGAGACCCAGTACTTC | CASSLSPGTGDETQYF
. | TRBJ1-2 | TRBD1 | 16 | TRBV3-1 | TGTGCCAGCAGCCAAGTCGGTACCCGGGACAGGGTGGACTACACCTTC | CASSQVGTRDRVDYTF
many | TRBJ1-2 | TRBD1 | 13 | TRBV20-1 | TGCAGTGCTAGAACAGGGGTAGACTATGGCTACACCTTC | CSARTGVDYGYTF
few | TRBJ2-4 | TRBD2 | 18 | TRBV2 | TGTGCCAGCAGTCGCGGGGGGACTTTATTCCTAACCAAAAACATTCAGTACTTC | CASSRGGTLFLTKNIQYF
. | TRBJ1-1 | . | 12 | TRBV10-3 | TGTGCCATCAGCGACGGAAACACTGAAGCTTTCTTT | CAISDGNTEAFF
many | TRBJ1-1 | . | 16 | TRBV11-2 | TGTGCCAGCAGCTTAGACCGAATGGGGGACGGGGATGAAGCTTTCTTT | CASSLDRMGDGDEAFF
few | TRBJ1-1 | TRBD1 | 15 | TRBV7-9 | TGTGCCAGCAGCTTAGCCAGGGGGCAAGGCACTGAAGCTTTCTTT | CASSLARGQGTEAFF
. | TRBJ2-3 | TRBD2 | 13 | TRBV2 | TGTGCCAGCACACTAGCGGACACAGATACGCAGTATTTT | CASTLADTDTQYF
. | TRBJ2-2 | . | 13 | TRBV19 | TGTGCCAGTAGTATGCGCTACACCGGGGAGCTGTTTTTT | CASSMRYTGELFF
many | TRBJ2-7 | . | 15 | TRBV19 | TGTGCCAGTAGCACCGGGGACAAGAGCTCCTACGAGCAGTACTTC | CASSTGDKSSYEQYF
many | TRBJ2-2 | TRBD2 | 17 | TRBV11-2 | TGTGCCAGCAGCCCGCTCCTAGCGGGGGGGCCCTTCGGGGAGCTGTTTTTT | CASSPLLAGGPFGELFF
few | TRBJ1-1 | TRBD1 | 13 | TRBV5-1 | TGCGCCAGCAGTTCCACAGGGGCCACTGAAGCTTTCTTT | CASSSTGATEAFF
. | TRBJ1-6 | . | 14 | TRBV2 | TGTGCCAGCAGTCGGACACCCTATAATTCACCCCTCCACTTT | CASSRTPYNSPLHF
few | TRBJ1-2 | . | 13 | TRBV28 | TGTGCCAGCAAGGTGCTTTCTACTAATGGCTACACCTTC | CASKVLSTNGYTF
. | TRBJ2-2 | . | 12 | TRBV20-1 | TGCAGTGCTAGAGTTGACACCGGGGAGCTGTTTTTT | CSARVDTGELFF
many | TRBJ2-7 | TRBD2 | 15 | TRBV20-1 | TGCAGTGCTAGAGATACGGCTAGCGGGGCCTACGAGCAGTACTTC | CSARDTASGAYEQYF
many | TRBJ1-2 | TRBD1 | 14 | TRBV20-1 | TGCAGTGCAAGCTACACGGACAGGGTGTACGGCTACACCTTC | CSASYTDRVYGYTF
. | TRBJ1-6 | . | 15 | TRBV15 | TGTGCCACCAGCAGAGATCCGAATGGGGCTTCACCCCTCCACTTT | CATSRDPNGASPLHF
. | TRBJ2-7 | . | 13 | TRBV14 | TGTGCCAGCAGCCCCTCGGGCATATACGAGCAGTACTTC | CASSPSGIYEQYF
. | TRBJ2-7 | . | 15 | TRBV12-3/TRBV12-4 | TGTGCCAGCAGTCCTAGACATAACCTCGGGGACGAGCAGTACTTC | CASSPRHNLGDEQYF
. | TRBJ1-1 | TRBD1 | 15 | TRBV5-1 | TGCGCCAGCAGCCACGGGACAGGGGTCCCCACTGAAGCTTTCTTT | CASSHGTGVPTEAFF
few | TRBJ1-5 | . | 17 | TRBV11-2 | TGTGCCAGCAGCTTAGATGCGGGAGGGTATAGCAATCAGCCCCAGCATTTT | CASSLDAGGYSNQPQHF
many | TRBJ2-2 | . | 15 | TRBV7-9 | TGTGCCAGCAGCTTACTCTTACTCCGCACCGGGGAGCTGTTTTTT | CASSLLLLRTGELFF
. | TRBJ2-7 | . | 11 | TRBV28 | TGTGCCAGCGAATCCCTATACGAGCAGTACTTC | CASESLYEQYF
many | TRBJ1-1 | TRBD1 | 14 | TRBV11-2 | TGTGCCAGCAGCCCACAAATGACAGGGACTGAAGCTTTCTTT | CASSPQMTGTEAFF
. | TRBJ2-7 | TRBD1 | 13 | TRBV20-1 | TGCAGTGCTAGGAGACAGGGGACGGGGGAGCAGTACTTC | CSARRQGTGEQYF
. | TRBJ1-5 | . | 12 | TRBV10-3 | TGTGCCATCAGTGCGGGTAATCAGCCCCAGCATTTT | CAISAGNQPQHF
few | TRBJ1-5 | TRBD1 | 13 | TRBV28 | TGTGCATCAGGGGGCAGAACGGGTCAGCCCCAGCATTTT | CASGGRTGQPQHF
many | TRBJ1-1 | . | 16 | TRBV5-5 | TGTGCCAGCAGCTTTCTAGGGGGGGGGATGAACACTGAAGCTTTCTTT | CASSFLGGGMNTEAFF
many | TRBJ2-7 | . | 15 | TRBV10-3 | TGTGCCATCAGTGAGTCGGTCCAGGGAACCTACGAGCAGTACTTC | CAISESVQGTYEQYF
many | TRBJ1-1 | . | 14 | TRBV12-3/TRBV12-4 | TGTGCCAGCAGTTTAAATTACCCCCTGTCTGAAGCTTTCTTT | CASSLNYPLSEAFF
. | TRBJ2-2 | . | 14 | TRBV15 | TGTGCCACCAGCAGAGCCTCAGGGACCGGGGAGCTGTTTTTT | CATSRASGTGELFF
many | TRBJ1-3 | . | 10 | TRBV30 | TGTGCCTGGGGGTCTGGCACCATATATTTT | CAWGSGTIYF
. | TRBJ2-7 | . | 15 | TRBV6-1 | TGTGCCAGCAGTGTTTTAGACCAAAACTCCTACGAGCAGTACTTC | CASSVLDQNSYEQYF
. | TRBJ1-2 | . | 14 | TRBV6-5 | TGTGCCAGCAGTTACTCGGTTCAGGGTGGTGGCTACACCTTC | CASSYSVQGGGYTF
. | TRBJ2-5 | TRBD2 | 15 | TRBV20-1 | TGCAGTGCTAGTTCGGCGGGAGGGCGTTGGGAGACCCAGTACTTC | CSASSAGGRWETQYF
. | TRBJ1-2 | . | 15 | TRBV6-2/TRBV6-3 | TGTGCCAGCAGCCAGCACCAGGGAGTTCGCTATGGCTACACCTTC | CASSQHQGVRYGYTF
many | TRBJ2-7 | . | 16 | TRBV28 | TGTGCCAGCATTCCCGGAGGGGGCCGCTACTCCTACGAGCAGTACTTC | CASIPGGGRYSYEQYF
few | TRBJ2-7 | . | 16 | TRBV5-1 | TGCGCCAGCAGCTTGAATGGGGGAGGTCCCTCCTACGAGCAGTACTTC | CASSLNGGGPSYEQYF
. | TRBJ1-1 | . | 14 | TRBV30 | TGTGCCTGGAGTGTCACAGGGTGGAACACTGAAGCTTTCTTT | CAWSVTGWNTEAFF
many | TRBJ1-1 | TRBD1 | 15 | TRBV6-5 | TGTGCCAGCAGTTACACAACAGGGGATGAGGCTGAAGCTTTCTTT | CASSYTTGDEAEAFF
once | TRBJ2-2 | TRBD2 | 14 | TRBV12-5 | TGTGCTAGTGCCGCGGGACTACCTACCGGGGAGCTGTTTTTT | CASAAGLPTGELFF
. | TRBJ1-1 | . | 13 | TRBV12-3/TRBV12-4 | TGTGCCAGCAGGCACCAATTGAACACTGAAGCTTTCTTT | CASRHQLNTEAFF
many | TRBJ1-6 | TRBD1 | 16 | TRBV6-1 | TGTGCCAGCAGTGAACCCGGACAGGGGGTCGATTCACCCCTCCACTTT | CASSEPGQGVDSPLHF